These 26 T cell receptor beta chains were sequenced from one sample in a study of CD8+CD57+ T cells in acquired aplastic anemia. Genomic DNA was employed as the template in profiling TCR beta VDJ and CDR3. One entry per CDR3 protein results from TCRdb running MiXCR on the reads. The sample consists of 150,000 or so distinct CDR3 sequences, roughly 49% of them appearing once. Patients who underwent sequencing had shown CD8+CD57+ cell expansion by flow cytometry. Specimen: sorted CD4+, CD8+, or CD8+CD57+ T cells (not recorded which) from PBMCs. The receptors come from a human donor with aplastic anemia.

V gene TRBV20-1 combines with J gene TRBJ2-7, with D possibly TRBD2 on 7 matching bases. The CDR3 has 13 amino acids. Germline CDR1 reads DFQATT; CDR2 reads SNEGSKA (reference sequence). V was shortened by 7 bases and J by 5 bases, with 18 bases between the two germline ends. The CDR3 is CSENTEGGNEQYF. As DNA, the CDR3 is TGCAGTGAGAACACTGAGGGGGGGAACGAGCAGTACTTC.

This clonotype was detected once. The genes are TRBV7-2 and TRBJ2-5, with D tentatively TRBD1 (6 bases). Germline V gene lookup returns CDR1 SGHTA and CDR2 FQGNSA. Deletions cut 4 bases from V and 1 base from J, with 10 bases between. This CDR3 has 14 residues. The chain's CDR3 is CASSSLDSQETQYF. The CDR3 DNA reads as TGTGCCAGCAGCTCGTTGGACAGCCAAGAGACCCAGTACTTC. Looking up the rest from reference TRBV7-2 and TRBJ2-5 gives the full variable domain: GAGVSQSPSNKVTEKGKDVELRCDPISGHTALYWYRQSLGQGLEFLIYFQGNSAPDKSGLPSDRFSAERTGGSVSTLTIQRTQQEDSAVYLCASSSLDSQETQYFGPGTRLLVL.

This sequence joins TRBV20-1 and TRBJ2-5; 8 bases align to TRBD2. V lost 4 bases and J lost 2; bases outside the gene matches: 3. The germline V gene encodes CDR1 DFQATT and CDR2 SNEGSKA (reference sequence). This CDR3 has 13 residues. CDR3 loop: CSAITSGQETQYF. CDR3 bases: TGCAGTGCTATTACTAGCGGTCAAGAGACCCAGTACTTC.

The chain's CDR3 is CSVEISVTDTQYF. CDR3 sequence (DNA): TGCAGCGTTGAAATTTCCGTCACAGATACGCAGTATTTT. The chain joins TRBV29-1 to TRBJ2-3, with D hard to call. This CDR3 is 13 amino acids long. Germline values: CDR1 SQVTM, CDR2 ANQGSEA. The germline V and J ends were trimmed by 2 bases and 2 bases, with 8 bases remaining between them.

The chain recombines TRBV29-1 with TRBJ2-1; 14 bases fit TRBD2. The length of the CDR3 is 15 residues. Unmatched junction bases numbered 11, after V lost 8 bases and J lost 8 bases. The V gene's germline CDR1 is SQVTM and CDR2 ANQGSEA. CDR3 loop: CSTGTSGSVGDEQFF. Here the CDR3 DNA reads TGCAGCACCGGGACTAGCGGGAGTGTTGGCGATGAGCAGTTCTTC.

The chain couples TRBV10-3 to TRBJ2-5; tentative D call: TRBD2 (5 bases). V was pared by 4 bases and J by 4 bases, with 10 bases between. Germline CDR1 ENHRY, CDR2 SYGVKD. The length of the CDR3 is 13 residues. DNA of the CDR3: TGTGCCATCAGTGGACTATCGGGAGAGACCCAGTACTTC. Protein sequence: CAISGLSGETQYF.

This clonotype appeared many times. The rearrangement joins TRBV13 to TRBJ1-1; unclear D gene. CDR1 and CDR2 from the germline V gene are PRHDT and FYEKMQ (reference sequence). The V and J ends lost 0 bases and 0 bases respectively, with 5 bases between them. The CDR3 extends over 14 amino acids. CDR3 residues: CASSLGGLNTEAFF. The CDR3 bases are TGTGCCAGCAGCTTAGGCGGGTTGAACACTGAAGCTTTCTTT.

This clonotype has at least ten counts. The chain has TRBV6-1 and TRBJ1-6; D is unclear. The CDR3 has 12 amino acids. Germline lookup yields CDR1 MNHNS and CDR2 SASEGT. V shed 10 bases and J shed 5 bases, with 9 bases lying between them. Written as DNA, the CDR3 is TGTGCCACCACCACAAATAATTCACCCCTCCACTTT. It codes for CATTTNNSPLHF.

This clonotype was recorded many times. The chain has TRBV4-2 and TRBJ2-3; unclear D gene. The V end lost 2 bases, the J end lost 2 bases, and 14 bases lay between the germline ends. The CDR3 loop spans 16 amino acids. Germline CDR1 LGHNA, CDR2 YNFKEQ. CDR3 residues: CASSQTTPASTDTQYF. In nucleotides, the CDR3 is TGTGCCAGCAGCCAAACCACTCCCGCGTCCACAGATACGCAGTATTTT.

J is TRBJ1-2 and V is TRBV7-8; TRBD1 matches 7 bases. From germline, CDR1 is SGHVS and CDR2 FQNEAQ. After removal of 2 bases from V and 4 bases from J, the junction contained 7 bases not matched to a gene. The CDR3 is made up of 15 amino acids. The CDR3: CASSLLPGQTYGYTF. CDR3 coding DNA: TGTGCCAGCAGCTTACTTCCGGGACAGACCTATGGCTACACCTTC. Full variable domain (missing parts from reference TRBV7-8 and TRBJ1-2): GAGVSQSPRYKVAKRGQDVALRCDPISGHVSLFWYQQALGQGPEFLTYFQNEAQLDKSGLPSDRFFAERPEGSVSTLKIQRTQQEDSAVYLCASSLLPGQTYGYTFGSGTRLTVV.

V usage is TRBV5-1 and J usage is TRBJ1-1; 7 bases line up with TRBD1. Losses at the gene ends were 4 bases for V and 2 bases for J; bases not matched to a gene: 8. The CDR3 totals 15 residues. Germline V gives CDR1 SGHRS, CDR2 YFSETQ. The CDR3 DNA reads TGCGCCAGCAGCCCATTCGGGGACAGAAACACTGAAGCTTTCTTT. This encodes CASSPFGDRNTEAFF. The full variable domain, rest sourced from reference TRBV5-1 and TRBJ1-1, is KAGVTQTPRYLIKTRGQQVTLSCSPISGHRSVSWYQQTPGQGLQFLFEYFSETQRNKGNFPGRFSGRQFSNSRSEMNVSTLELGDSALYLCASSPFGDRNTEAFFGQGTRLTVV.

This sequence joins TRBV13 and TRBJ2-7, with TRBD1 identical over 10 bases. The length of the CDR3 is 14 residues. Looked up from germline, CDR1 is PRHDT and CDR2 is FYEKMQ (reference sequence). Unmatched junction bases numbered 5, after V lost 4 bases and J lost 5 bases. The CDR3 DNA sequence: TGTGCCAGCAGCTCGGGACAGGGGAGCAACGAGCAGTACTTC. Translated, it gives CASSSGQGSNEQYF.

The sample holds many counts of this clonotype. The gene calls are TRBV4-1 and TRBJ2-3, with D tentatively TRBD2 (5 bases). Trimming pared 3 bases from V and 5 bases from J, leaving 18 bases between. CDR1 is MGHRA and CDR2 is YSYEKL in the germline V gene. The CDR3 contains 16 residues. The DNA of the CDR3 is TGCGCCAGCAGCCAGACGGGCAGAGGGCGTTTAGATACGCAGTATTTT. It yields the protein CASSQTGRGRLDTQYF.

V is TRBV19 and J is TRBJ2-7; TRBD2 agrees at 8 bases. This CDR3 contains 14 residues. Germline CDR1 reads LNHDA; CDR2 reads SQIVND (reference sequence). J was trimmed by 3 bases and V by 6 bases; bases with no gene match: 7. The CDR3 here is CASSPAGAGYEQYF. Written as DNA, the CDR3 is TGTGCCAGTAGCCCAGCGGGAGCCGGCTACGAGCAGTACTTC.

V usage is TRBV4-1 and J usage is TRBJ1-6; D might be TRBD1 (5 bases). Between the trimmed V and J ends, which lost 3 bases and 14 bases, there was a span of 14 bases. Germline V gives CDR1 MGHRA, CDR2 YSYEKL. The CDR3 consists of 13 residues. The CDR3 here is CASSHSPGGALHF. In DNA, the CDR3 is TGCGCCAGCAGCCACTCCCCGGGAGGGGCCCTCCACTTT.

This clonotype was detected once. This is likely a read error, given that the CDR3 carries no conserved phenylalanine or tryptophan at its end. This chain joins TRBV20-1 and TRBJ2-4; D is unresolved. The CDR3 extends over 13 amino acids. V shed 6 bases and J shed 1 base, with 10 bases lying between them. Germline CDR1 reads DFQATT; CDR2 reads SNEGSKA (reference sequence). The CDR3 loop is CSADQIAKNIQYR. CDR3 bases: TGCAGTGCCGACCAGATCGCCAAAAACATTCAGTACCGC.

The chain recombines TRBV10-3 with TRBJ2-3, with D unresolved. Germline V gives CDR1 ENHRY, CDR2 SYGVKD. V lost 4 bases and J 1 base, leaving 3 bases between the germline ends. CDR3 length equals 12 residues. The CDR3 DNA is TGTGCCATCAGTGGTGGCACAGATACGCAGTATTTT. Translation: CAISGGTDTQYF.

The chain is built from TRBV2 and TRBJ1-3, with 7 bases fitting TRBD1. Germline CDR1 and CDR2: SNHLY and FYNNEI. The CDR3 runs 17 residues. Trimming at V came to 6 bases and at J to 0 bases, leaving 11 bases not matched to a gene. CDR3 residues: CASSIAGGGSSGNTIYF. The CDR3 bases are TGTGCCAGCAGCATCGCAGGGGGAGGATCCTCTGGAAACACCATATATTTT.

The CDR3 sequence is CSASLTGGSGYTF. The CDR3 bases are TGCAGTGCTAGCCTAACAGGGGGCTCTGGCTACACCTTC. The chain combines TRBV20-1 with TRBJ1-2, with TRBD1 matching 9 bases. The CDR3 is 13 residues long. J was trimmed by 7 bases and V by 3 bases; bases with no gene match: 6. Looked up from germline, CDR1 is DFQATT and CDR2 is SNEGSKA (reference sequence).

This clonotype was picked up a small number of times. A much larger clone lies one base from this, so it may be a read error. The missing conserved phenylalanine or tryptophan at the end of this CDR3 makes a read error likely. The rearrangement joins TRBV11-1 to TRBJ1-1; a weak D match, TRBD1 (6 bases). The V end was cut by 5 bases, the J end by 0 bases, with 16 bases between. This CDR3 contains 16 residues. Germline CDR1 and CDR2: SGHAT and FQDESV (reference sequence). CDR3 in amino acids: CASSPPTGILNTEAFL. Written as DNA, the CDR3 is TGTGCCAGCAGCCCTCCGACAGGTATCTTGAACACTGAAGCTTTCCTT.

The chain links TRBV20-1 to TRBJ2-1; D call uncertain. CDR1 and CDR2 from the germline V gene are DFQATT and SNEGSKA (reference sequence). V lost 4 bases and J 7 bases, leaving 11 bases between the germline ends. The CDR3 runs to 12 residues. CDR3 region: CSANQARNEQFF. Written as DNA, the CDR3 is TGCAGTGCTAACCAGGCGAGGAATGAGCAGTTCTTC.

As DNA, the CDR3 is TGTGCCACCTCGAAGCTGGACAGCTACAATGAGCAGTTCTTC. As protein: CATSKLDSYNEQFF. The genes are TRBV24-1 and TRBJ2-1, with a tentative D call TRBD1 (6 bases). Germline CDR1 and CDR2: KGHDR and SFDVKD. CDR3 length equals 14 residues. With 9 bases removed from V and 3 bases from J, the gap between germline ends came to 14 bases.

A remark on this clonotype: The conserved closing phenylalanine or tryptophan is absent in this CDR3, likely reflecting a read error. This chain joins TRBV15 and TRBJ2-5; tentatively, D is TRBD1 (5 bases). Trimming cost V 3 bases and J 4 bases, with 15 bases left between them. Germline assignment: CDR1 LNHNV and CDR2 YYDKDF (reference sequence). CDR3 length: 15 residues. CDR3 residues: CATSSDLGQGETQYL. The DNA of the CDR3 is TGTGCCACCAGCAGTGATCTAGGTCAGGGAGAGACCCAGTACCTC.

This clonotype was detected many times. This chain links TRBV12-3 or TRBV12-4 with TRBJ2-3; 9 bases agree with TRBD2. V lost 7 bases to trimming and J lost 4 bases; unmatched junction nucleotides: 6. The CDR3 spans 14 residues. The CDR3 DNA follows: TGTGCCAGCATGAGTCGCGGGGGGGCAGATACGCAGTATTTT. Translation gives CASMSRGGADTQYF.

This chain uses TRBV15 with TRBJ2-5; the D is unclear. Per germline, CDR1 LNHNV and CDR2 YYDKDF (reference sequence). CDR3 size: 12 residues. V lost 1 base and J 1 base, leaving 1 base between the germline ends. The CDR3 reads CATSRVQETQYF. The CDR3 DNA reads as TGTGCCACCAGCAGAGTCCAAGAGACCCAGTACTTC.

This clonotype was counted at least ten times. The rearrangement joins TRBV9 to TRBJ1-2; D remains unclear. There are 13 residues in the CDR3. The germline CDR1 and CDR2 sequences are SGDLS and YYNGEE. V was pared by 0 bases and J by 3 bases, with 6 bases between. The CDR3 loop reads CASSVVGHYGYTF. The CDR3 nucleotides are TGTGCCAGCAGCGTAGTCGGACACTATGGCTACACCTTC.